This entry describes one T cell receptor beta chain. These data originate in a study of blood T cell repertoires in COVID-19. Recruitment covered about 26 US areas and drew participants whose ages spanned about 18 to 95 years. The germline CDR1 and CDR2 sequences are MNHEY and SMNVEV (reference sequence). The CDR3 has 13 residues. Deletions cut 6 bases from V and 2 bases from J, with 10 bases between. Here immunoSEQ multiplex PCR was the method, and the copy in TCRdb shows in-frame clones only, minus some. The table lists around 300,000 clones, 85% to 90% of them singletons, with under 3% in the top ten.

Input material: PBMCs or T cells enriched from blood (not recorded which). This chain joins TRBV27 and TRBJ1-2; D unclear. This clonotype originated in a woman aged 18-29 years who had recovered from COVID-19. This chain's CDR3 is CASSPQSNYGYTF. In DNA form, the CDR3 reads TGTGCCAGCAGCCCACAGTCCAACTATGGCTACACCTTC.